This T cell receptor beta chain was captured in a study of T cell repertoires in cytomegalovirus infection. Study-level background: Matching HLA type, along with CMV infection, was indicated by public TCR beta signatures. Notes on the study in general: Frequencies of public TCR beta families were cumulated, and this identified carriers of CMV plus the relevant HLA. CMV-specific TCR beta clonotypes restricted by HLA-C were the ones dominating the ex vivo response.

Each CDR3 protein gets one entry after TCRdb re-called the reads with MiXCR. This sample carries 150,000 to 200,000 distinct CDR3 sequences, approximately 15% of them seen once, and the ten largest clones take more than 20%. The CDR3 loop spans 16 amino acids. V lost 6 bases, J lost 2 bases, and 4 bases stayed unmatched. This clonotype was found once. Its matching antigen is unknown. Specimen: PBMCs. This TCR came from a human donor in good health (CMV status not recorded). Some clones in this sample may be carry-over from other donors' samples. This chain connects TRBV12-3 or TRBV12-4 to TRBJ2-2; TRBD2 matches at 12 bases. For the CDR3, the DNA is TGTGCCAGCAGCTTCGGACTAGCGGGAAACACCGGGGAGCTGTTTTTT. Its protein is CASSFGLAGNTGELFF.